This TCR beta chain emerged from a study of T cell repertoires in cytomegalovirus infection. About the study: CMV epitopes that were recently identified and HLA-C-restricted were used alongside well-studied HLA-B-restricted ones. Shared public TCR beta signatures pointed to both CMV infection and a matching HLA type.

This CDR3 comprises 14 residues. Germline CDR1 reads LNHDA; CDR2 reads SQIVND (reference sequence). V lost 2 bases, J lost 9 bases, and 14 bases lay in between. TCRdb ran MiXCR on the reads and lists one entry per CDR3 protein. The table has over 95,000 distinct CDR3 sequences, 30% seen once; the top ten hold roughly two fifths. General study points: What dominated the ex vivo response were HLA-C-restricted CMV-specific TCR beta clonotypes.

Comment on this clonotype: The antigen is undetermined.

The chain recombines TRBV19 with TRBJ1-5; a possible D gene is TRBD1 (5 bases). The TCR was taken from a human donor in good health (CMV status not recorded). Some clones in this sample may be carry-over from other donors' samples. The input for sequencing was CD8+ T cells from cultured PBMCs, taken from culture after CMV antigen stimulation. The CDR3 protein is CASSILQGEVPQHF. CDR3 sequence (DNA): TGTGCCAGTAGTATACTCCAGGGAGAAGTGCCCCAGCATTTT.